These 2 T cell receptor beta chains came from one sample sequenced in a study of monozygotic twins with inflammatory bowel disease (dated by TCRdb to the late 2010s). The library was made by 5' RACE. The instrument given in TCRdb is Illumina HiSeq 2500. TCRdb reprocessed the reads, reporting each CDR3 protein sequence once and no DNA. This sample's listing comprises fewer than 200,000 distinct CDR3 sequences. The top ten hold 2% to 3% of the sample. The material sequenced was blood. These receptors came from a human donor with ulcerative colitis or Crohn's disease, or a healthy co-twin of an affected twin (not recorded which).

V usage is TRBV7-9 and J usage is TRBJ2-1; TCRdb's D call, TRBD1, is unchecked because there is no DNA. Germline V gene sequence: CDR1 SEHNR, CDR2 FQNEAQ (reference sequence). This CDR3 contains 17 residues. This CDR3 reads CASSPGYRDPDYNEQFF. Combining the CDR3 with reference TRBV7-9 and TRBJ2-1 gives the whole variable domain DTGVSQNPRHKITKRGQNVTFRCDPISEHNRLYWYRQTLGQGPEFLTYFQNEAQLEKSRLLSDRFSAERPKGSFSTLEIQRTEQGDSAMYLCASSPGYRDPDYNEQFFGPGTRLTVL.

This chain joins TRBV5-1 and TRBJ2-7. The CDR3 covers 14 residues. From germline, CDR1 is SGHRS and CDR2 YFSETQ. The CDR3 reads CASSSTTMGYEQYF.